What follows are 5 T cell receptor beta chains derived from one specimen sequenced in a study of T-cell memory formation after mild COVID-19. TCRdb called the 5' RACE reads again in MiXCR, with one record for every CDR3 protein. In the table there are 85,000 to 130,000 distinct CDR3 sequences, over 15% of which are singletons. Sample: PBMCs or a T cell subset sorted from them (not recorded which). Source of these receptors: an adult woman who had mild COVID-19 (a few samples of this study predate the infection). Cell type and time point are not known.

This clonotype showed up just a few times. The gene calls are TRBV7-8 and TRBJ2-3; D call uncertain. Trimming shortened V by 6 bases and J by 2 bases, and 18 bases separated the two germline ends. CDR1 is SGHVS, CDR2 FQNEAQ, per germline. This CDR3 has 16 amino acids. CDR3 amino acids: CASSLNYKSFTDTQYF. CDR3 sequence (DNA): TGTGCCAGCAGTCTTAACTATAAAAGCTTCACAGATACGCAGTATTTT.

Only a few counts were recorded for this clonotype. The V and J genes are TRBV7-6 and TRBJ2-2; a weak D match, TRBD1 (5 bases). This CDR3 comprises 16 residues. The V and J ends lost 5 bases and 7 bases respectively, with 20 bases between them. Germline CDR1 is SGHVS and CDR2 is FNYEAQ. CDR3 protein: CASSPPRAGLGGELFF. Here the CDR3 DNA reads TGTGCCAGCAGCCCGCCTCGTGCAGGGCTCGGCGGGGAGCTGTTTTTT.

This clonotype has a handful of counts. The V gene is TRBV7-3, the J gene TRBJ2-7, with a possible D match to TRBD1 (7 bases). CDR1 and CDR2 (germline): SGHTA, FQGTGA. The CDR3 runs to 15 residues. Trimming removed 5 bases from V and 0 bases from J, with 14 bases in between. CDR3: CASSQAGGSSYEQYF. The CDR3 bases are TGTGCCAGCAGCCAAGCAGGGGGGAGCTCCTACGAGCAGTACTTC.

The rearrangement joins TRBV4-1 to TRBJ1-5; 9 nucleotides agree with TRBD1. CDR3 size: 16 residues. Germline CDR1 MGHRA, CDR2 YSYEKL. Trimming removed 0 bases from V and 9 bases from J; junction bases left unmatched: 9. The CDR3 reads CASSQEADRGFLPQHF. CDR3 DNA: TGCGCCAGCAGCCAAGAGGCAGACAGGGGGTTCCTGCCCCAGCATTTT.

This clonotype was observed a handful of times. The rearrangement uses TRBV7-8 and TRBJ2-3; D call uncertain. From germline, CDR1 is SGHVS and CDR2 FQNEAQ. V gave up 9 bases and J gave up 2 bases, with 18 bases separating them. This CDR3 spans 15 amino acids. Here the CDR3 DNA reads TGTGCCAGTAGCCCTAGGGTCGAGGACACAGATACGCAGTATTTT. Protein: CASSPRVEDTDTQYF.